The clone carrying this T cell receptor beta chain showed up just a few times. Its antigen remains unknown. This record belongs to a study of cytomegalovirus exposure and HLA in healthy donors. PCR amplification relied on 60 Vbeta primers (plus 13 Jbeta primers). The data were produced by immunoSEQ multiplex PCR, yet TCRdb's version contains in-frame clones alone and is incomplete. This sample has 65,000 to 90,000 clones, with more than 70% found just once. General observations from the study: Rare TCR sequences dominated, though some public TCRs recurred in many donors. Later genetic work tied a missense DCLRE1C variant to beta-chain V and J trimming.

Sequencing was carried out using PBMCs. The receptor was derived from a man aged 60 to 75 in good health and CMV-seronegative.

The DNA for the CDR3 is TGTGCCAGCTCACTCCGATCCGGAGACAATGAGCAGTTCTTC. This codes for CASSLRSGDNEQFF. This rearrangement joins TRBV18 to TRBJ2-1; D remains ambiguous. There are 14 residues in the CDR3. V lost 4 bases and J 5 bases, leaving 12 bases between the germline ends. Germline V gene lookup returns CDR1 KGHSH and CDR2 LQKENI.